The next 10 T cell receptor beta chains were all read from a single sample in a study of cytomegalovirus exposure and HLA in healthy donors. The study ran its PCR with 60 Vbeta and 13 Jbeta primers. The method was immunoSEQ multiplex PCR; TCRdb's version includes in-frame clones alone and lacks a portion of them. The data contain about 220,000 clones, approximately 70% of them singletons. The sequencing sample was made of PBMCs. These receptors all stem from a woman in her 30s in good health and CMV-seronegative.

The chain employs TRBV9 and TRBJ1-6; D is possibly TRBD1 (5 bases). This CDR3 contains 16 residues. V was cut by 3 bases and J by 7 bases, with 17 bases left in between. Germline loops: CDR1 SGDLS, CDR2 YYNGEE. Written as DNA, the CDR3 is TGTGCCAGCAGCGCCGTTGGAGGGGCCATGAATTCACCCCTCCACTTT. The encoded protein is CASSAVGGAMNSPLHF.

V and J are TRBV7-9 and TRBJ2-7, with 8 bases fitting TRBD1. The CDR3 is made up of 15 amino acids. Germline CDR1 is SEHNR and CDR2 is FQNEAQ (reference sequence). The trim removed 4 bases at V and 3 bases at J, leaving 8 bases unmatched. The CDR3 DNA is TGTGCCAGCAGCTCGCGGGACAGGAATGGCTACGAGCAGTACTTC. This encodes CASSSRDRNGYEQYF.

The chain joins TRBV18 to TRBJ1-4, with 9 positions matching TRBD1. CDR3 length: 17 amino acids. The germline CDR1 and CDR2 sequences are KGHSH and LQKENI. Unmatched junction bases numbered 7, after V lost 3 bases and J lost 2 bases. The CDR3 coding sequence is TGTGCCAGCTCACCCCGGGACAGGGAATGGACTAATGAAAAACTGTTTTTT. Its translation is CASSPRDREWTNEKLFF.

This clone was counted a few times. The chain carries TRBV6-1 and TRBJ1-4; TRBD1 aligns across 12 bases. Germline assignment: CDR1 MNHNS and CDR2 SASEGT. The CDR3 runs to 13 residues. Losses at the gene ends were 5 bases for V and 11 bases for J; bases not matched to a gene: 3. In DNA form, the CDR3 reads TGTGCCAGCAGTAGGGACAGGGGGCGGAAACTGTTTTTT. Its translation is CASSRDRGRKLFF.

This clone was seen only once. The chain uses TRBV25-1 and TRBJ2-5, with 9 bases lining up with TRBD2. This CDR3 is 16 amino acids long. Trimming cost V 3 bases and J 4 bases; bases outside gene matches: 9. Germline values: CDR1 MGHDK, CDR2 SYGVNS. In nucleotides, the CDR3 is TGTGCCAGCAGTGATCAGAATAGCGGGAGAGGAGAGACCCAGTACTTC. It specifies CASSDQNSGRGETQYF.

The chain is built from TRBV6-5 and TRBJ2-1; no firm D call. The CDR3 length is 11 residues. Germline V gene lookup returns CDR1 MNHEY and CDR2 SVGAGI. V gave up 5 bases and J gave up 7 bases, with 6 bases separating them. The CDR3 region has the DNA TGTGCCAGCAGTATAAAAAATGAGCAGTTCTTC. The encoded protein is CASSIKNEQFF.

This clone has only a few counts. The genes are TRBV7-9 and TRBJ2-7; TRBD2 aligns across 10 bases. This CDR3 spans 16 amino acids. J lost 0 bases, V lost 5 bases, and 7 bases had no gene match. Germline V gene sequence: CDR1 SEHNR, CDR2 FQNEAQ (reference sequence). The DNA of the CDR3 is TGTGCCAGCAGCACCCAACTAGCGGGGAGCTCCTACGAGCAGTACTTC. Translating it yields CASSTQLAGSSYEQYF.

Only a few counts were recorded for this clone. In DNA form, the CDR3 reads TGCGCCAGCAGTTCCGGGACAGGGTACACTGAAGCTTTCTTT. Its protein is CASSSGTGYTEAFF. The chain joins TRBV5-1 to TRBJ1-1; 9 nucleotides match TRBD1. Germline lookup yields CDR1 SGHRS and CDR2 YFSETQ. The CDR3 is 14 amino acids. Trimming at V came to 5 bases and at J to 3 bases, leaving 5 bases not matched to a gene.

The chain links TRBV29-1 to TRBJ2-7, with D tentatively TRBD1 (6 bases). The V gene lost 6 bases and the J gene lost 3 bases, with 18 bases spanning the gap. Germline CDR1 is SQVTM and CDR2 is ANQGSEA. The CDR3 is 14 residues long. Here the CDR3 reads CSVGDTSPHYEQYF. CDR3 coding DNA: TGCAGCGTGGGGGACACCTCACCCCACTACGAGCAGTACTTC.

The chain carries TRBV5-8 and TRBJ1-3; possible D gene TRBD1, 6 bases. The CDR3 extends over 16 amino acids. Looked up from germline, CDR1 is SGHTS and CDR2 is YDEGEE. V lost 0 bases to trimming and J lost 4 bases, with 14 bases between them. This CDR3 reads CASSLVRGDYGNTIYF. CDR3 nucleotides: TGTGCCAGCAGCTTGGTTAGGGGGGACTACGGAAACACCATATATTTT.